A selection of T cell receptor beta chains follows, all from one sample in a study of blood T cells in healthy people across ages. TCRdb re-called the 5' RACE reads through MiXCR, storing one row per CDR3 protein. This table holds about 800,000 distinct CDR3 sequences, 20% to 25% found once. These records were also assigned to another study, of T cells of mothers and their children.

Sequencing was carried out using blood. The receptors were sampled from a boy younger than 18 in good health. Each CDR3 is given with its conserved first and last residue. The order of the fields is D gene, V gene, J gene, CDR3 protein. A D gene is named only where the DNA matches it firmly.

d_call: .
v_call: TRBV7-9
j_call: TRBJ1-1
cdr3_aa: CASSLGRGFVEAFF

d_call: .
v_call: TRBV7-2
j_call: TRBJ1-5
cdr3_aa: CASSWDGGQPQHF

d_call: .
v_call: TRBV28
j_call: TRBJ2-7
cdr3_aa: CASRPGDTMYEQYF

d_call: TRBD2
v_call: TRBV20-1
j_call: TRBJ2-2
cdr3_aa: CSATTSGRLTGELFF

d_call: .
v_call: TRBV3-1
j_call: TRBJ2-3
cdr3_aa: CASSQTGAFTDTQYF

d_call: .
v_call: TRBV29-1
j_call: TRBJ2-5
cdr3_aa: CSVESYPRGETQYF

d_call: .
v_call: TRBV5-1
j_call: TRBJ2-5
cdr3_aa: CASSLQLRETQYF

d_call: TRBD2
v_call: TRBV5-1
j_call: TRBJ2-1
cdr3_aa: CASRRQLAGDYNEQFF

d_call: TRBD1
v_call: TRBV6-6
j_call: TRBJ2-3
cdr3_aa: CASSYSMKGTADTQYF

d_call: .
v_call: TRBV19
j_call: TRBJ1-1
cdr3_aa: CASSIPLGTEAFF

d_call: TRBD1
v_call: TRBV7-9
j_call: .
cdr3_aa: CASSLPQGAHPAYNEQFF

d_call: .
v_call: TRBV29-1
j_call: TRBJ1-4
cdr3_aa: CSVDVAGSEKLFF

d_call: .
v_call: TRBV7-9
j_call: TRBJ1-2
cdr3_aa: CASLTIGQTIYGYTF

d_call: .
v_call: TRBV9
j_call: TRBJ1-2
cdr3_aa: CASSVDTGQGYTF

d_call: .
v_call: TRBV15
j_call: TRBJ2-6
cdr3_aa: CATARRANVLTF